These 18 T cell receptor beta chains were all obtained from the same sample, sequenced in a study of shared clonotypes between healthy human individuals (dated by TCRdb to about 2020). Library preparation employed the immunoSEQ multiplex PCR assay. TCRdb took this table from immuneACCESS and kept in-frame rearrangements with V and J called. Such tables lack part of the clones; where checked against another copy, unresolved V genes explain under half of the gap, and the rest is unexplained. The sample table shows around 330,000 clones, and 74% are seen once. About a tenth of the sample goes to the ten largest clones. Sequenced: memory CD4+ T cells sorted from blood. The sample's cell subset or site label, decoded: CD45RA-negative fraction. The receptors here all came from a man in his thirties or forties in good health.

The V gene is TRBV5-1, the J gene TRBJ2-3; 7 nucleotides match TRBD2. CDR1 and CDR2 from the germline V gene are SGHRS and YFSETQ. There are 17 residues in the CDR3. With 2 bases clipped from V and 0 bases from J, the junction kept 9 bases outside the gene matches. The CDR3 is CASSFNGGGLSTDTQYF. Written as DNA, the CDR3 is TGCGCCAGCAGCTTCAACGGGGGAGGGCTAAGCACAGATACGCAGTATTTT.

The chain joins TRBV29-1 to TRBJ1-1; 8 bases are shared with TRBD1. J was trimmed by 2 bases and V by 5 bases; bases with no gene match: 4. The CDR3 contains 13 residues. Germline loops: CDR1 SQVTM, CDR2 ANQGSEA. The CDR3 nucleotides are TGCAGCGTTAAGGACAGGGTAAACACTGAAGCTTTCTTT. Translating gives CSVKDRVNTEAFF.

V gene TRBV2 combines with J gene TRBJ1-4; D may be TRBD1 (6 bases). Per the germline V gene, CDR1 is SNHLY and CDR2 is FYNNEI. V shed 2 bases and J shed 8 bases, with 9 bases lying between them. There are 13 residues in the CDR3. CDR3 DNA: TGTGCCAGCAGTGAACGGGGGACAGAAAAACTGTTTTTT. Its protein product is CASSERGTEKLFF. The variable domain in full, with the rest retrieved from reference TRBV2 and TRBJ1-4, is EPEVTQTPSHQVTQMGQEVILRCVPISNHLYFYWYRQILGQKVEFLVSFYNNEISEKSEIFDDQFSVERPDGSNFTLKIRSTKLEDSAMYFCASSERGTEKLFFGSGTQLSVL.

The V call is TRBV7-2, the J call TRBJ2-1; TRBD1 matches at 7 bases. V lost 5 bases, J lost 2 bases, and 6 bases stayed unmatched. The CDR3 runs 15 residues. The germline V gene has CDR1 SGHTA and CDR2 FQGNSA. The chain's CDR3 is CASSQDRVTYNEQFF. CDR3 DNA sequence: TGTGCCAGCAGCCAAGACAGGGTAACCTACAATGAGCAGTTCTTC.

This clone came up many times. V and J are TRBV11-3 and TRBJ2-1; TRBD1 matches at 7 bases. Unmatched junction bases numbered 5, after V lost 6 bases and J lost 6 bases. Germline V gives CDR1 SGHNT, CDR2 YENEEA. The CDR3 contains 13 residues. CDR3 in amino acids: CASSPTGFNEQFF. DNA for the CDR3: TGTGCCAGCAGTCCGACAGGGTTCAATGAGCAGTTCTTC.

There are a few counts of this clone. J is TRBJ2-5 and V is TRBV9, with D unresolved. Per germline, CDR1 SGDLS and CDR2 YYNGEE. V shed 4 bases and J shed 2 bases, with 15 bases lying between them. This CDR3 contains 15 residues. As DNA, the CDR3 is TGTGCCAGCAGCCCAACGGGCAGGTCTCAAGAGACCCAGTACTTC. Amino acids: CASSPTGRSQETQYF. The variable domain in full, completed from reference TRBV9 and TRBJ2-5, reads DSGVTQTPKHLITATGQRVTLRCSPRSGDLSVYWYQQSLDQGLQFLIQYYNGEERAKGNILERFSAQQFPDLHSELNLSSLELGDSALYFCASSPTGRSQETQYFGPGTRLLVL.

V gene TRBV29-1 combines with J gene TRBJ2-1, with 11 bases fitting TRBD1. The CDR3 is 13 residues long. The V and J ends lost 7 bases and 3 bases, in that order; junction bases with no gene match: 2. Germline values: CDR1 SQVTM, CDR2 ANQGSEA. The CDR3 nucleotides are TGCAGCGCAGGGACAGGGGGCTACAATGAGCAGTTCTTC. This codes for CSAGTGGYNEQFF.

This clone was counted only a few times. The chain couples TRBV7-9 to TRBJ2-3; D gene uncertain. The germline gives CDR1 SEHNR, CDR2 FQNEAQ (reference sequence). Trimming shortened V by 3 bases and J by 2 bases, and 6 bases separated the two germline ends. The CDR3 consists of 13 residues. The CDR3 nucleotides read TGTGCCAGCAGCTTGGCCATCACAGATACGCAGTATTTT. It is translated as CASSLAITDTQYF.

The chain combines TRBV4-3 with TRBJ2-5; TRBD2 might be the D (6 bases). This CDR3 is 15 amino acids long. Trimming stripped 4 bases from V and 3 bases from J, with 15 bases between. Looked up from germline, CDR1 is LGHNA and CDR2 is YSLEER. CDR3 sequence: CASSPMVAGKETQYF. DNA of the CDR3: TGCGCCAGCAGCCCGATGGTGGCGGGAAAAGAGACCCAGTACTTC.

The chain is built from TRBV18 and TRBJ1-5; 7 bases are shared with TRBD1. Germline trimming cut 0 bases from V and 5 bases from J; bases unmatched to any gene: 7. The germline V gene has CDR1 KGHSH and CDR2 LQKENI. The CDR3 has 16 amino acids. CDR3 nucleotide sequence: TGTGCCAGCTCACCACCACGTACCGGGACAGATCAGCCCCAGCATTTT. Protein sequence: CASSPPRTGTDQPQHF.

The chain carries TRBV11-2 and TRBJ1-2; D ambiguous. Deletions cut 7 bases from V and 1 base from J, with 19 bases between. The CDR3 has 16 residues. Germline values: CDR1 SGHAT, CDR2 FQNNGV. The CDR3 DNA sequence: TGTGCCAGCAATAAGCCGTTCTCGAAGGATAACTATGGCTACACCTTC. Translating it yields CASNKPFSKDNYGYTF.

The V call is TRBV7-8, the J call TRBJ2-1; possible D gene TRBD2, 6 bases. The V end lost 4 bases, the J end lost 10 bases, and 20 bases lay between the germline ends. The germline gives CDR1 SGHVS, CDR2 FQNEAQ. This CDR3 has 15 amino acids. DNA of the CDR3: TGTGCCAGCAGCTCCGAGCGGGCCCTGGGGAACGAGCAGTTCTTC. Translating gives CASSSERALGNEQFF.

The J gene is TRBJ1-1, the V gene TRBV18; tentative D call: TRBD1 (6 bases). V lost 3 bases, J lost 2 bases, and 13 bases lay in between. Germline CDR1 is KGHSH and CDR2 is LQKENI. This CDR3 region has 15 residues. The CDR3 nucleotides read TGTGCCAGCTCACCGGGGGCTAAGATCAACACTGAAGCTTTCTTT. Its translation: CASSPGAKINTEAFF. Variable domain in full (rest from reference TRBV18 and TRBJ1-1): NAGVMQNPRHLVRRRGQEARLRCSPMKGHSHVYWYRQLPEEGLKFMVYLQKENIIDESGMPKERFSAEFPKEGPSILRIQQVVRGDSAAYFCASSPGAKINTEAFFGQGTRLTVV.

This rearrangement joins TRBV29-1 to TRBJ2-7, with a possible D match to TRBD1 (7 bases). Germline V gene lookup returns CDR1 SQVTM and CDR2 ANQGSEA. The CDR3 covers 13 residues. V was shortened by 4 bases and J by 6 bases, with 16 bases between the two germline ends. CDR3 loop: CSVGLRGAAEQYF. CDR3 bases: TGCAGCGTTGGGCTCAGGGGGGCGGCCGAGCAGTACTTC.

This chain links TRBV11-2 with TRBJ2-7; D gene uncertain. Between the trimmed V and J ends, which lost 1 base and 2 bases, there was a span of 9 bases. This CDR3 comprises 14 residues. CDR1 and CDR2 from the germline V gene are SGHAT and FQNNGV. As DNA, the CDR3 is TGTGCCAGCAGCTTAGTTGGTACAGCCTACGAGCAGTACTTC. This gives the protein CASSLVGTAYEQYF.

The chain combines TRBV4-1 with TRBJ2-1, with D possibly TRBD1 on 6 matching bases. The germline V gene has CDR1 MGHRA and CDR2 YSYEKL. V lost 5 bases to trimming and J lost 4 bases, with 9 bases between them. The CDR3 length is 13 residues. CDR3 in amino acids: CASSYGQYNEQFF. The CDR3 coding sequence is TGCGCCAGCAGCTATGGACAGTACAATGAGCAGTTCTTC.

This clone is a singleton in its sample. The chain recombines TRBV4-2 with TRBJ2-1, with D unclear. Germline V gene data show CDR1 as LGHNA and CDR2 as YNFKEQ. CDR3 length: 15 residues. The ends were cut back, 3 bases at V and 0 bases at J, with 9 bases in the middle. The CDR3 region is CASSQGPSSYNEQFF. DNA of the CDR3: TGTGCCAGCAGCCAGGGCCCTAGCTCCTACAATGAGCAGTTCTTC.

Only a few counts were recorded for this clone. The chain couples TRBV30 to TRBJ2-7, with D maybe TRBD2 (5 bases). V was trimmed by 3 bases and J by 0 bases, leaving 15 bases between them. Per the germline V gene, CDR1 is GTSNPN and CDR2 is SVGIG (reference sequence). The CDR3 spans 15 residues. CDR3 sequence reads: CAWSRRGAYSYEQYF. The DNA for the CDR3 is TGTGCCTGGAGCCGCCGGGGAGCCTACTCCTACGAGCAGTACTTC.